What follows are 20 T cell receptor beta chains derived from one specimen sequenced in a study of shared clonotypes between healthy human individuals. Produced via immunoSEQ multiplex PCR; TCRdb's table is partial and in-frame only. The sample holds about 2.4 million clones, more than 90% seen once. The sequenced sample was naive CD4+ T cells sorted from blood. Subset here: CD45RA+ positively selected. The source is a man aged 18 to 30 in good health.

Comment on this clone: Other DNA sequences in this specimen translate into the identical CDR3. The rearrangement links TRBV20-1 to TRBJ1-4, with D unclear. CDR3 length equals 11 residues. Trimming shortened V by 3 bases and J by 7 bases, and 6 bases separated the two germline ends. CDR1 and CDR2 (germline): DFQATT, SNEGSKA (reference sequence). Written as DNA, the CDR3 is TGCAGTGCTAGCGCGGGTGAAAAACTGTTTTTT. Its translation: CSASAGEKLFF.

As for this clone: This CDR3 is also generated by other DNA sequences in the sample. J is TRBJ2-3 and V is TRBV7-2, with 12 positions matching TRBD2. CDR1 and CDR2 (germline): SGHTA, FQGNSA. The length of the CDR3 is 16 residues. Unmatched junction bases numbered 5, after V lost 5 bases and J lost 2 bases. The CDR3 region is CASSLGLAGLTDTQYF. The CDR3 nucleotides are TGTGCCAGCAGCCTTGGACTAGCGGGGCTCACAGATACGCAGTATTTT. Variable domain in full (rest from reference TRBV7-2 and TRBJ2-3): GAGVSQSPSNKVTEKGKDVELRCDPISGHTALYWYRQSLGQGLEFLIYFQGNSAPDKSGLPSDRFSAERTGGSVSTLTIQRTQQEDSAVYLCASSLGLAGLTDTQYFGPGTRLTVL.

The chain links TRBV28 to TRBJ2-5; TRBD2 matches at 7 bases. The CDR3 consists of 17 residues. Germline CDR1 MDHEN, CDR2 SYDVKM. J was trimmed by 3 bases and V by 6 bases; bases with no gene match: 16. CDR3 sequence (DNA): TGTGCCAGCAGCGCCCAAGGTCGGTGGGGGGGAGAAGAGACCCAGTACTTC. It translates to CASSAQGRWGGEETQYF.

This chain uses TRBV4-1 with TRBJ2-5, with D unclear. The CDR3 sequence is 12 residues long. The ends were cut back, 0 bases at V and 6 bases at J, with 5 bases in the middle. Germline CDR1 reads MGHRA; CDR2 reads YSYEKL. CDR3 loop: CASSQDGKTQYF. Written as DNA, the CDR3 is TGCGCCAGCAGCCAAGATGGAAAGACCCAGTACTTC.

In nucleotides, the CDR3 is TGTGCCAGCAGCCAAGCCATTGGGGTCGAGCAGTACTTC. Its translation is CASSQAIGVEQYF. V gene TRBV14 combines with J gene TRBJ2-7; no clear D. V was clipped by 1 base and J by 6 bases, with 10 bases between them. The CDR3 totals 13 residues. Germline-derived CDR1 and CDR2 are SGHDN and FVKESK.

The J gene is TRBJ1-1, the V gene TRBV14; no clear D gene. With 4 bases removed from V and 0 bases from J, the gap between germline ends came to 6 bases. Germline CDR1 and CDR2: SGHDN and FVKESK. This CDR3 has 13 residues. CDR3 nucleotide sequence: TGTGCCAGCAGCCGGAATTTGAACACTGAAGCTTTCTTT. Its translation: CASSRNLNTEAFF.

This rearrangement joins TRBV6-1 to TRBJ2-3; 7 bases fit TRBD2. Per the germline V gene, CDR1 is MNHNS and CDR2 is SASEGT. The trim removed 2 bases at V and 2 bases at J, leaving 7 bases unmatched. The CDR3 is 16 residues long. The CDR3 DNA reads TGTGCCAGCAGTGAACGGCTAGCGGCCCTCACAGATACGCAGTATTTT. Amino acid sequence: CASSERLAALTDTQYF.

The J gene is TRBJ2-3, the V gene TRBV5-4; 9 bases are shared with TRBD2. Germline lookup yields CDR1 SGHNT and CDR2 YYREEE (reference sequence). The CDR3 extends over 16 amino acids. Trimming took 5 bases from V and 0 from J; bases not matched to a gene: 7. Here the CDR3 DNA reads TGTGCCAGCAGTAGTGCGAGCGGGAGGAGCACAGATACGCAGTATTTT. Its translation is CASSSASGRSTDTQYF. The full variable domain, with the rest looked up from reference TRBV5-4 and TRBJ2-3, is ETGVTQSPTHLIKTRGQQVTLRCSSQSGHNTVSWYQQALGQGPQFIFQYYREEENGRGNFPPRFSGLQFPNYSSELNVNALELDDSALYLCASSSASGRSTDTQYFGPGTRLTVL.

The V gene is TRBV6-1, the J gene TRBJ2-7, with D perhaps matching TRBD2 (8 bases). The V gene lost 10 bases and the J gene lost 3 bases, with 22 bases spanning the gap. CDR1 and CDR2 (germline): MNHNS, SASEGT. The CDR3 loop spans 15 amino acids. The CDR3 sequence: CATNAGGLGDYEQYF. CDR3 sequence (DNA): TGTGCCACCAACGCAGGGGGACTAGGGGACTACGAGCAGTACTTC.

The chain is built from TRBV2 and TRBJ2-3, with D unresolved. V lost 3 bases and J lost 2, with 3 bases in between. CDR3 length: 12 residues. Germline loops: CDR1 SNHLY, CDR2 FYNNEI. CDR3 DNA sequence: TGTGCCAGCAGTGATCCCACAGATACGCAGTATTTT. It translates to CASSDPTDTQYF.

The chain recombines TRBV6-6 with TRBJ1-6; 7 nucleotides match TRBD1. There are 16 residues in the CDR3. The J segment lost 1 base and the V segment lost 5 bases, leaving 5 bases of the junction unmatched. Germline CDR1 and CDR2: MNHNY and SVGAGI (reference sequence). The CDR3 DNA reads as TGTGCCAGCAGTCCCCGACAGGGTTCCTATAATTCACCCCTCCACTTT. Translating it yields CASSPRQGSYNSPLHF.

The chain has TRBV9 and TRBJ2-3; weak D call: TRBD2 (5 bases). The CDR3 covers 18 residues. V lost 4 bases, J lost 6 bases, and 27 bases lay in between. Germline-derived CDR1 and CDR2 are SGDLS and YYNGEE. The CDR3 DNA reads TGTGCCAGCAGCCCCCAGGCATCTAGCTACTCAATGGGGGATACGCAGTATTTT. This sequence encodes CASSPQASSYSMGDTQYF. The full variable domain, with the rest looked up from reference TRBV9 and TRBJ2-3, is DSGVTQTPKHLITATGQRVTLRCSPRSGDLSVYWYQQSLDQGLQFLIQYYNGEERAKGNILERFSAQQFPDLHSELNLSSLELGDSALYFCASSPQASSYSMGDTQYFGPGTRLTVL.

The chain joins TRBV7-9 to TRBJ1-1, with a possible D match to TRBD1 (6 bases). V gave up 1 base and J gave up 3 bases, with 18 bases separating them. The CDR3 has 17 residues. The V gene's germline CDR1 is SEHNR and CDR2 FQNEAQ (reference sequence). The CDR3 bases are TGTGCCAGCAGCTTAGGCCTACGGGGGCCGTTAGACACTGAAGCTTTCTTT. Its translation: CASSLGLRGPLDTEAFF.

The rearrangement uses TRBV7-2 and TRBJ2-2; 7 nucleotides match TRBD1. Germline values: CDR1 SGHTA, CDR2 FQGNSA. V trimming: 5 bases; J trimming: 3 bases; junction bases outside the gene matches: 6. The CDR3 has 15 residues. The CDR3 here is CASSADRADTGELFF. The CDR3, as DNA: TGTGCCAGCAGCGCAGACAGGGCGGACACCGGGGAGCTGTTTTTT.

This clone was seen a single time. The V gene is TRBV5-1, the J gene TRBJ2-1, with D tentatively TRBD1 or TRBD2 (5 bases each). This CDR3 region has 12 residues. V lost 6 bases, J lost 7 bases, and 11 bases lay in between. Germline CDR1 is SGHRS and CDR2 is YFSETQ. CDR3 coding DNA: TGCGCCAGCAATGACTGGGGGAATGAGCAGTTCTTC. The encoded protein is CASNDWGNEQFF.

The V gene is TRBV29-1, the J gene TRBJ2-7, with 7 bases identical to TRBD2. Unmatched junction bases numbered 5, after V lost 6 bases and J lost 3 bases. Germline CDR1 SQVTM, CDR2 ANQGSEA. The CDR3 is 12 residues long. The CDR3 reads CSVTGGGYEQYF. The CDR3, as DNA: TGCAGCGTGACGGGGGGTGGCTACGAGCAGTACTTC.

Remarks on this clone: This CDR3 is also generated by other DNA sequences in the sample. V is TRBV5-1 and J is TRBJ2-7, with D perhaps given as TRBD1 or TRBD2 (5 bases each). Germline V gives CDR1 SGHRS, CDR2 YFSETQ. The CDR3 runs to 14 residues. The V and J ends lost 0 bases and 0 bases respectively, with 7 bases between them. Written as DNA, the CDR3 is TGCGCCAGCAGCTTGGGTGGGGGCTCCTACGAGCAGTACTTC. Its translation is CASSLGGGSYEQYF.

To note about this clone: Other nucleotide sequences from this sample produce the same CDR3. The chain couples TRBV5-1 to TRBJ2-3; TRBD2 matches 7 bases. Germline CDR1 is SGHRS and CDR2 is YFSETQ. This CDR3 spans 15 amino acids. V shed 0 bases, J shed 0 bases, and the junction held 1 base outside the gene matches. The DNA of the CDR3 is TGCGCCAGCAGCTTGGATAGCGGGAGCACAGATACGCAGTATTTT. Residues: CASSLDSGSTDTQYF.

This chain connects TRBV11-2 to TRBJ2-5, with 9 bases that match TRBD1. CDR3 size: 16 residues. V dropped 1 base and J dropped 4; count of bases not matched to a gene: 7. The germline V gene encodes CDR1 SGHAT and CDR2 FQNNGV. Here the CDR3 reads CASSLGTGDGGETQYF. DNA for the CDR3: TGTGCCAGCAGCTTAGGGACAGGGGACGGTGGAGAGACCCAGTACTTC.

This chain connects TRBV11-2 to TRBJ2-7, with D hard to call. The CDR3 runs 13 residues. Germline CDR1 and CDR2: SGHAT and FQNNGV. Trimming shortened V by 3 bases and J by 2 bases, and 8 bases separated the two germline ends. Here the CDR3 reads CASSFGVAYEQYF. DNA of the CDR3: TGTGCCAGCAGCTTTGGGGTCGCCTACGAGCAGTACTTC.